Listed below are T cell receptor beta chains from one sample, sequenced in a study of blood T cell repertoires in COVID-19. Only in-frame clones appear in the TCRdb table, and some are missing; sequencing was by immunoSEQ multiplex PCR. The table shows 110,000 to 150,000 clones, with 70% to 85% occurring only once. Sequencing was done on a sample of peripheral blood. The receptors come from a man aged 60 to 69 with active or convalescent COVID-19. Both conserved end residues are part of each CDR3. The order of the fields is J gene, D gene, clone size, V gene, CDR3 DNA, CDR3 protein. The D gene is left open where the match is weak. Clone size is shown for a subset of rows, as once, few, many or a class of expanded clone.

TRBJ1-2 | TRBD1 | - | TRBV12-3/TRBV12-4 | TGTGCCAGCACGACAGGGAATACTGGCTACACCTTC | CASTTGNTGYTF
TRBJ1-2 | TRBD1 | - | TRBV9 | TGTGCCAGCAGCGATCAGGGGGTCTATGGCTACACCTTC | CASSDQGVYGYTF
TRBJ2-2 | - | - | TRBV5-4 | TGTGCCAGCAGCTTACATGACGGGGAGCTGTTTTTT | CASSLHDGELFF
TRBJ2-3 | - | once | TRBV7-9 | TGTGCCACCATCTTCGGCGGGACAGATACGCAGTATTTT | CATIFGGTDTQYF
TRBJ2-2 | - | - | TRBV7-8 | TGTGCCAGCAGCTTAGTTTTAACGCCAGGGAAGGCCGGGGAGCTGTTTTTT | CASSLVLTPGKAGELFF
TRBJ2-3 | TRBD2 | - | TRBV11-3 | TGTGCCAGCAGTAAAGCGGGAGTTGGCACAGATACGCAGTATTTT | CASSKAGVGTDTQYF
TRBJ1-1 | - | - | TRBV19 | TGTGCCAGTAGTATGCGAGCTGGAGCTTTCTTT | CASSMRAGAFF
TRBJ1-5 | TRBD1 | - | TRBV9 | TGTGCCAGCAGCTCCGGACAGGGAGGGGTCGGACAGCCCCAGCATTTT | CASSSGQGGVGQPQHF
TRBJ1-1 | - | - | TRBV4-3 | TGCGCCAGCAGCCAAGAGGTCCGCCGGTGGAGGAACACTGAAGCTTTCTTT | CASSQEVRRWRNTEAFF
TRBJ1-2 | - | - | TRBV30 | TGTGCCTGGAGTGTCGGGAGCCGGAACTATGGCTACACCTTC | CAWSVGSRNYGYTF
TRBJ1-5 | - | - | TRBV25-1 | TGTGCCAGCGCCCAAACGGGGGTTTTTCAGCCCCAGCATTTT | CASAQTGVFQPQHF
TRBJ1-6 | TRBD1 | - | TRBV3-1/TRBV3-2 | TGTGCCAGCAGCCAAGGGACAGGGGCCTTCCTATATAATTCACCCCTCCACTTT | CASSQGTGAFLYNSPLHF
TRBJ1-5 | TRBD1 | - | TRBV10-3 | TGTGCCATCAGTGAGAGACCCATCGGACAGGGGCTGGGAGAGCCCCAGCATTTT | CAISERPIGQGLGEPQHF
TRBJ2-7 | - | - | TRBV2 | TGTGCCAGCGGATTCGGGCAGGGGAGAGGGGAGCAGTACTTC | CASGFGQGRGEQYF
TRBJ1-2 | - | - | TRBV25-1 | TGTGCCAGCAGTGAATGGGGGGAGTTATATGGCTACACCTTC | CASSEWGELYGYTF
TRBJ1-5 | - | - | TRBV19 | TGTGCCAGTAGTATAACAGGGAAACGGGGCAATCAGCCCCAGCATTTT | CASSITGKRGNQPQHF
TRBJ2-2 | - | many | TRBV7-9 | TGTGCCAGCAGCTTAGCGCGAGGGGAGCTGTTTTTT | CASSLARGELFF